The next 29 T cell receptor beta chains were all read from a single sample in a study of shared clonotypes between healthy human individuals. TCRdb's copy holds only in-frame clones and misses some; the assay was immunoSEQ multiplex PCR. In the table there are roughly 2,500,000 clones, approximately 94% of which are singletons. The material sequenced was naive CD4+ T cells from PBMCs. Stated subset: CD45RA+ positively selected. All receptors come from a man younger than 35 in good health. Some clones in this sample may be carry-over from other donors' samples.

The chain employs TRBV28 and TRBJ2-4; 13 bases fit TRBD2. This CDR3 has 17 amino acids. Looked up from germline, CDR1 is MDHEN and CDR2 is SYDVKM. Trimming at V came to 5 bases and at J to 1 base, leaving 5 bases not matched to a gene. CDR3 DNA sequence: TGTGCCAGCAGTACTAGCGGGAGGGCGATGGCCAAAAACATTCAGTACTTC. Its protein is CASSTSGRAMAKNIQYF.

As regards this clone: Germline and junction disagree at one end, which may indicate a read error. The chain is built from TRBV7-2 and TRBJ1-1; 7 bases fit TRBD1. Per germline, CDR1 SGHTA and CDR2 FQGNSA. The CDR3 covers 17 residues. CDR3 nucleotide sequence: TGTGCCGGCAGCTTGCCCCTAACAGGGGTCATGAACACTGAAGCTTTCTTT. Protein sequence: CAGSLPLTGVMNTEAFF.

On this clone itself: This same CDR3 is encoded by further DNA sequences in the sample. This sequence joins TRBV6-5 and TRBJ1-1; D is perhaps TRBD1 (5 bases). The CDR3 sequence is 14 residues long. Germline V lookup: CDR1 MNHEY, CDR2 SVGAGI. Deletions cut 6 bases from V and 1 base from J, with 12 bases between. The CDR3 spells CASRGTARNTEAFF. CDR3 sequence (DNA): TGTGCCAGCAGGGGGACCGCACGGAACACTGAAGCTTTCTTT.

This chain connects TRBV5-8 to TRBJ2-1; 7 nucleotides agree with TRBD2. Germline CDR1 and CDR2: SGHTS and YDEGEE. V gave up 0 bases and J gave up 7 bases; unmatched junction bases: 10. This CDR3 region has 16 residues. DNA of the CDR3: TGTGCCAGCAGCTTGGCCCTCGGACTAGGACCTAATGAGCAGTTCTTC. It yields the protein CASSLALGLGPNEQFF.

This clone has just a few counts. The chain combines TRBV29-1 with TRBJ1-1; no clear D gene. The CDR3 runs 11 residues. V shed 1 base and J shed 3 bases, with 3 bases lying between them. Germline V CDR1 and CDR2: SQVTM, ANQGSEA. CDR3 nucleotide sequence: TGCAGCGTTGAAGGGTACACTGAAGCTTTCTTT. Translated: CSVEGYTEAFF.

Remarks on this clone: The same CDR3 also results from other DNA sequences found in this sample. This chain uses TRBV7-2 with TRBJ2-4; no definite D call. CDR1 is SGHTA and CDR2 is FQGNSA in the germline V gene. The CDR3 has 14 residues. The ends were cut back, 5 bases at V and 0 bases at J, with 8 bases in the middle. The CDR3 reads CASSPLRAKNIQYF. CDR3 in DNA: TGTGCCAGCAGCCCACTCCGAGCCAAAAACATTCAGTACTTC.

The chain uses TRBV9 and TRBJ2-7, with 8 bases aligning to TRBD2. The CDR3 extends over 16 amino acids. Trimming took 2 bases from V and 3 from J; bases not matched to a gene: 10. Germline V gene sequence: CDR1 SGDLS, CDR2 YYNGEE. This CDR3 is CASSVVAGSGLYEQYF. The DNA of the CDR3 is TGTGCCAGCAGCGTCGTAGCGGGATCAGGACTCTACGAGCAGTACTTC. The complete variable domain, with remaining parts taken from reference TRBV9 and TRBJ2-7, reads DSGVTQTPKHLITATGQRVTLRCSPRSGDLSVYWYQQSLDQGLQFLIQYYNGEERAKGNILERFSAQQFPDLHSELNLSSLELGDSALYFCASSVVAGSGLYEQYFGPGTRLTVT.

A note on this clone: The same CDR3 arises from other DNA sequences in this sample as well. The CDR3 coding sequence is TGTGCCAGCAGTTTATGGGGGAGCCAAGAGACCCAGTACTTC. It specifies CASSLWGSQETQYF. The V gene is TRBV27, the J gene TRBJ2-5; either TRBD1 or TRBD2 may fit D (5 bases each). CDR1 and CDR2 (germline): MNHEY, SMNVEV (reference sequence). V was clipped by 1 base and J by 1 base, with 7 bases between them. The CDR3 contains 14 residues.

A note on this clone: The same CDR3 can be traced to other DNA sequences in this sample. This sequence joins TRBV5-1 and TRBJ1-2; 8 bases line up with TRBD1. The CDR3 consists of 13 residues. Unmatched junction bases numbered 5, after V lost 4 bases and J lost 6 bases. CDR1 and CDR2 (germline): SGHRS, YFSETQ. DNA for the CDR3: TGCGCCAGCAGCACAGAGACAGGGGATGGCTACACCTTC. This gives the protein CASSTETGDGYTF.

The J gene is TRBJ1-5, the V gene TRBV7-2, with D hard to call. The germline V gene has CDR1 SGHTA and CDR2 FQGNSA. This CDR3 contains 12 residues. Trimming shortened V by 3 bases and J by 9 bases, and 9 bases separated the two germline ends. The chain's CDR3 is CASSFAEGPQHF. The CDR3 bases are TGTGCCAGCAGCTTTGCGGAAGGGCCCCAGCATTTT.

The chain carries TRBV18 and TRBJ1-1; 9 nucleotides line up with TRBD1. The J segment lost 10 bases and the V segment lost 3 bases, leaving 0 bases of the junction unmatched. The CDR3 extends over 11 amino acids. Looked up from germline, CDR1 is KGHSH and CDR2 is LQKENI. DNA for the CDR3: TGTGCCAGCTCACCGGGACAGGGAGCTTTCTTT. Amino acids: CASSPGQGAFF.

V gene TRBV28 combines with J gene TRBJ2-1; 8 nucleotides agree with TRBD1. This CDR3 is built from 15 residues. V shed 5 bases, J shed 4 bases, and the junction held 7 bases outside the gene matches. Per the germline V gene, CDR1 is MDHEN and CDR2 is SYDVKM. The chain's CDR3 is CASSGGDRGYNEQFF. The CDR3 region has the DNA TGTGCCAGCAGTGGCGGTGACAGGGGATACAATGAGCAGTTCTTC.

V and J are TRBV27 and TRBJ1-2; no clear D gene. This CDR3 has 16 residues. The germline V gene has CDR1 MNHEY and CDR2 SMNVEV (reference sequence). V was shortened by 5 bases and J by 2 bases, with 18 bases between the two germline ends. CDR3 DNA sequence: TGTGCCAGCAGTATAGCCGGGTCCCAGGCAAACTATGGCTACACCTTC. It yields the protein CASSIAGSQANYGYTF.

The chain has TRBV11-3 and TRBJ1-1; D unclear. CDR1 is SGHNT, CDR2 YENEEA, per germline. V lost 5 bases and J 2 bases, leaving 12 bases between the germline ends. The CDR3 spans 14 residues. The CDR3 loop is CASSEDGLNTEAFF. As DNA, the CDR3 is TGTGCCAGCAGCGAGGACGGCTTAAACACTGAAGCTTTCTTT. The full variable domain, its missing parts supplied by reference TRBV11-3 and TRBJ1-1, is EAGVVQSPRYKIIEKKQPVAFWCNPISGHNTLYWYLQNLGQGPELLIRYENEEAVDDSQLPKDRFSAERLKGVDSTLKIQPAELGDSAVYLCASSEDGLNTEAFFGQGTRLTVV.

The chain has TRBV5-4 and TRBJ1-1; 7 nucleotides line up with TRBD1. CDR3 length: 14 residues. V lost 5 bases, J lost 1 base, and 5 bases stayed unmatched. CDR1 is SGHNT and CDR2 is YYREEE in the germline V gene (reference sequence). CDR3 bases: TGTGCCAGCAGACCGGGACAGTCGAACACTGAAGCTTTCTTT. Protein: CASRPGQSNTEAFF.

This sequence joins TRBV11-2 and TRBJ2-7; the match to TRBD1 covers 9 bases. Germline trimming cut 1 base from V and 9 bases from J; bases unmatched to any gene: 16. Germline V gene lookup returns CDR1 SGHAT and CDR2 FQNNGV. The CDR3 extends over 17 amino acids. CDR3 coding DNA: TGTGCCAGCAGCTTAGGCATCTTGGGACAGGGAGGTCAAGGGCAGTACTTC. Translation gives CASSLGILGQGGQGQYF.

The rearrangement links TRBV18 to TRBJ2-7, with 9 positions matching TRBD1. Losses at the gene ends were 3 bases for V and 4 bases for J; bases not matched to a gene: 7. Germline CDR1 KGHSH, CDR2 LQKENI. The CDR3 is 15 residues long. CDR3: CASSPGQGKRYEQYF. In nucleotides, the CDR3 is TGTGCCAGCTCACCCGGACAGGGGAAAAGGTACGAGCAGTACTTC. The entire variable domain, with the rest obtained from reference TRBV18 and TRBJ2-7, is as follows: NAGVMQNPRHLVRRRGQEARLRCSPMKGHSHVYWYRQLPEEGLKFMVYLQKENIIDESGMPKERFSAEFPKEGPSILRIQQVVRGDSAAYFCASSPGQGKRYEQYFGPGTRLTVT.

The chain uses TRBV27 and TRBJ1-2; tentative D call: TRBD1 (6 bases). This CDR3 has 16 amino acids. Per germline, CDR1 MNHEY and CDR2 SMNVEV (reference sequence). V lost 5 bases, J lost 8 bases, and 24 bases lay in between. CDR3 nucleotides: TGTGCCAGCAGTCCTTTTCGACAGGTAACAAGTCAAGGCTACACCTTC. This gives the protein CASSPFRQVTSQGYTF.

This clone was observed a single time. The J gene is TRBJ2-7, the V gene TRBV18; unclear D gene. Germline lookup yields CDR1 KGHSH and CDR2 LQKENI. Trimming stripped 3 bases from V and 0 bases from J, with 18 bases between. The CDR3 totals 17 residues. The CDR3 is CASSPTRLPRSSYEQYF. The DNA of the CDR3 is TGTGCCAGCTCACCTACCCGTCTCCCTAGGAGCTCCTACGAGCAGTACTTC.

This rearrangement joins TRBV6-1 to TRBJ1-5, with TRBD1 as a possible D gene (6 bases). Trimming removed 7 bases at V and 0 bases at J, with 10 bases between. From germline, CDR1 is MNHNS and CDR2 SASEGT. The CDR3 runs 14 residues. CDR3 region: CASIGQNSNQPQHF. DNA of the CDR3: TGTGCCAGCATCGGACAGAATAGCAATCAGCCCCAGCATTTT.

Of note for this clone: Other nucleotide sequences in the sample specify the same CDR3. The chain has TRBV10-3 and TRBJ2-7; maybe TRBD1 (5 bases). The V end lost 0 bases, the J end lost 2 bases, and 8 bases lay between the germline ends. From germline, CDR1 is ENHRY and CDR2 SYGVKD. This CDR3 contains 14 residues. The CDR3 reads CAISESTGPYEQYF. The CDR3 DNA reads as TGTGCCATCAGTGAGTCCACAGGACCCTACGAGCAGTACTTC.

This chain links TRBV11-2 with TRBJ2-7, with 8 bases lining up with TRBD2. Germline trimming cut 5 bases from V and 0 bases from J; bases unmatched to any gene: 12. CDR1 is SGHAT and CDR2 is FQNNGV in the germline V gene. The CDR3 covers 17 residues. Here the CDR3 reads CASSLTYSGASSYEQYF. Written as DNA, the CDR3 is TGTGCCAGCAGCCTAACCTATAGCGGGGCGAGCTCCTACGAGCAGTACTTC.

The chain joins TRBV7-2 to TRBJ1-1; D not certain. The ends were cut back, 10 bases at V and 1 base at J, with 13 bases in the middle. CDR1 is SGHTA and CDR2 is FQGNSA in the germline V gene. The CDR3 spans 13 residues. This chain's CDR3 is CANVRATNTEAFF. The CDR3 DNA is TGTGCCAACGTGAGGGCCACGAACACTGAAGCTTTCTTT.

The chain joins TRBV10-3 to TRBJ2-1; D gene uncertain. Germline CDR1 ENHRY, CDR2 SYGVKD. This CDR3 is built from 13 residues. The ends were cut back, 11 bases at V and 5 bases at J, with 16 bases in the middle. The CDR3 protein is CAVYLEHDNEQFF. The DNA of the CDR3 is TGTGCCGTCTATTTAGAACACGACAATGAGCAGTTCTTC.

On this clone itself: Other nucleotide sequences from this sample produce the same CDR3. The gene calls are TRBV9 and TRBJ2-2; D is unclear. CDR1 is SGDLS and CDR2 is YYNGEE in the germline V gene. The CDR3 covers 12 residues. V gave up 2 bases and J gave up 6 bases, with 5 bases separating them. CDR3: CASSVGPGELFF. In DNA form, the CDR3 reads TGTGCCAGCAGCGTGGGCCCCGGGGAGCTGTTTTTT. The whole variable domain, remainder taken from reference TRBV9 and TRBJ2-2, is DSGVTQTPKHLITATGQRVTLRCSPRSGDLSVYWYQQSLDQGLQFLIQYYNGEERAKGNILERFSAQQFPDLHSELNLSSLELGDSALYFCASSVGPGELFFGEGSRLTVL.

V gene TRBV4-3 combines with J gene TRBJ2-5; 10 bases line up with TRBD1. The CDR3 is 16 amino acids. The ends lost 4 bases at V and 1 base at J; junction bases unmatched: 6. In germline, CDR1 is LGHNA, CDR2 YSLEER. The CDR3 DNA sequence: TGCGCCAGCAGCCCCTCGACAGGGGGCATCCAAGAGACCCAGTACTTC. Translated: CASSPSTGGIQETQYF.

The V gene is TRBV5-6, the J gene TRBJ2-5, with TRBD1 matching over 8 bases. Per germline, CDR1 SGHDT and CDR2 YYEEEE. J was trimmed by 8 bases and V by 1 base; bases with no gene match: 10. This CDR3 has 15 residues. For the CDR3, the DNA is TGTGCCAGCAGCTTGCTTGGGACAGGCGAGGCAACCCAGTACTTC. Translated: CASSLLGTGEATQYF.

This chain joins TRBV4-3 and TRBJ1-2; D may be TRBD1 (5 bases). The CDR3 spans 15 residues. The germline CDR1 and CDR2 sequences are LGHNA and YSLEER. Trimming shortened V by 1 base and J by 1 base, and 10 bases separated the two germline ends. CDR3 loop: CASSQGWGGNYGYTF. As DNA, the CDR3 is TGCGCCAGCAGCCAAGGGTGGGGGGGTAACTATGGCTACACCTTC.

The rearrangement links TRBV2 to TRBJ1-1; D is undetermined. From germline, CDR1 is SNHLY and CDR2 FYNNEI. The CDR3 covers 12 residues. V lost 7 bases, J lost 9 bases, and 15 bases lay in between. CDR3 sequence (DNA): TGTGCCAGCAATTTAAAGGATCGGCAAGCTTTCTTT. Its protein product is CASNLKDRQAFF. Complete variable domain (other parts from reference TRBV2 and TRBJ1-1): EPEVTQTPSHQVTQMGQEVILRCVPISNHLYFYWYRQILGQKVEFLVSFYNNEISEKSEIFDDQFSVERPDGSNFTLKIRSTKLEDSAMYFCASNLKDRQAFFGQGTRLTVV.